This TCR beta chain stems from a study of beta chain features in type 1 diabetes. Overall study findings and caveats: cDNA sequencing could over-represent cells with high TCR expression. For Type 1 diabetes patients, all four CD4+ subsets carried TCRB CDR3s that were moderately but significantly shorter.

Sorting of CD4+ naive, central memory, regulatory and stem cell-like memory cells was performed via CD45RO/CCR7/CD25/CD127/CD95/CD27. This clone was detected only a few times. Its antigen remains unknown. Germline-derived CDR1 and CDR2 are SGHTA and FQGNSA. Between the trimmed V and J ends, which lost 4 bases and 3 bases, there was a span of 9 bases. The CDR3 sequence is 13 residues long. TCRB transcripts that were expressed got sequenced, as all of the isolated RNA had been reverse transcribed. Clones were sequenced by immunoSEQ multiplex PCR, and TCRdb holds only the in-frame ones, with some missing. This table has 630,000 or so clones, about 14% appearing once.

The receptor was isolated from a man aged 18 to 29 with type 1 diabetes. V is TRBV7-2 and J is TRBJ2-5; D might be TRBD1 (6 bases). The sample consisted of naive CD4+ T cells from blood. CDR3 loop: CASSWTVKETQYF. In DNA, the CDR3 is TGTGCCAGCAGCTGGACAGTTAAAGAGACCCAGTACTTC.